What follows are 24 T cell receptor beta chains derived from one specimen sequenced in a study of blood T cell repertoires in COVID-19. Repertoires were generated with immunoSEQ multiplex PCR, while TCRdb's copy carries only in-frame clones and drops some. The sample has around 450,000 clones, about nine tenths seen once; the top ten hold around 0.7%. The sequenced sample consisted of PBMCs or T cells enriched from blood (not recorded which). The receptors here all came from a woman younger than 30 who had recovered from COVID-19.

This chain uses TRBV7-8 with TRBJ2-2; TRBD1 matches 8 bases. The CDR3 loop spans 17 amino acids. From germline, CDR1 is SGHVS and CDR2 FQNEAQ. V lost 4 bases to trimming and J lost 5 bases; unmatched junction nucleotides: 12. CDR3 loop: CASSSVDRAALTGELFF. The CDR3 DNA reads as TGTGCCAGCAGCTCCGTGGACAGGGCAGCTTTGACCGGGGAGCTGTTTTTT.

The rearrangement joins TRBV5-1 to TRBJ1-1, with D unclear. CDR1 is SGHRS, CDR2 YFSETQ, per germline. This CDR3 spans 14 amino acids. Trimming pared 7 bases from V and 2 bases from J, leaving 15 bases between. CDR3 in DNA: TGCGCCAGCCGGTTGACTCCCGACAACACTGAAGCTTTCTTT. Its translation is CASRLTPDNTEAFF.

This clone was observed once. The chain combines TRBV6-5 with TRBJ1-2; weak D call: TRBD1 (6 bases). The CDR3 consists of 15 residues. The V end lost 10 bases, the J end lost 4 bases, and 22 bases lay between the germline ends. Germline CDR1 MNHEY, CDR2 SVGAGI. CDR3 sequence (DNA): TGTGCCACCGTGCGTTACTCAGGGGCCCTCTATGGCTACACCTTC. Its protein is CATVRYSGALYGYTF.

The chain links TRBV5-1 to TRBJ1-4; tentative D call: TRBD1 (5 bases). The V gene's germline CDR1 is SGHRS and CDR2 YFSETQ. The CDR3 length is 13 residues. The V gene lost 6 bases and the J gene lost 4 bases, with 10 bases spanning the gap. CDR3 region: CASTKGLNEKLFF. As DNA, the CDR3 is TGCGCCAGCACGAAGGGGCTTAATGAAAAACTGTTTTTT.

The chain recombines TRBV7-3 with TRBJ2-2; a possible D gene is TRBD2 (6 bases). Germline V gives CDR1 SGHTA, CDR2 FQGTGA. The CDR3 length is 13 residues. V lost 5 bases, J lost 7 bases, and 11 bases lay in between. The CDR3 DNA is TGTGCCAGCAGCCCATTGGGGGGCGGGGAGCTGTTTTTT. Translating it yields CASSPLGGGELFF.

This clone was recorded only once. CDR3 coding DNA: TGCGCCAGCAGCCAAGATCCAGGGAGGACAGATACGCAGTATTTT. Protein sequence: CASSQDPGRTDTQYF. This chain connects TRBV4-1 to TRBJ2-3; D perhaps matches TRBD2 (6 bases). CDR3 length: 15 residues. Germline loops: CDR1 MGHRA, CDR2 YSYEKL. V lost 0 bases, J lost 3 bases, and 10 bases lay in between.

The genes are TRBV10-3 and TRBJ1-2; D is unresolved. Germline loops: CDR1 ENHRY, CDR2 SYGVKD. V was cut by 0 bases and J by 10 bases, with 9 bases left in between. The CDR3 spans 12 residues. This chain's CDR3 is CAISESRRLYTF. CDR3 sequence (DNA): TGTGCCATCAGTGAGTCGCGGCGGCTCTACACCTTC.

The chain couples TRBV2 to TRBJ2-2; perhaps TRBD1 as D (6 bases). Per the germline V gene, CDR1 is SNHLY and CDR2 is FYNNEI. The CDR3 runs to 14 residues. The V end lost 4 bases, the J end lost 5 bases, and 11 bases lay between the germline ends. The CDR3 reads CASSVRGLTGELFF. The CDR3 nucleotides are TGTGCCAGCAGTGTAAGGGGGTTGACCGGGGAGCTGTTTTTT.

This sequence joins TRBV7-8 and TRBJ2-5, with a weak D call TRBD2 (6 bases). Germline lookup yields CDR1 SGHVS and CDR2 FQNEAQ. The CDR3 covers 15 residues. V lost 7 bases and J 5 bases, leaving 20 bases between the germline ends. The CDR3 protein is CASTVIRDFMETQYF. DNA for the CDR3: TGTGCCAGCACGGTGATCCGGGACTTCATGGAGACCCAGTACTTC.

The chain is built from TRBV6-4 and TRBJ1-5, with D uncertain. The CDR3 covers 13 residues. Germline CDR1 MRHNA, CDR2 SNTAGT. The V end lost 0 bases, the J end lost 5 bases, and 5 bases lay between the germline ends. Here the CDR3 reads CASSDSGDQPQHF. The DNA for the CDR3 is TGTGCCAGCAGTGACTCGGGAGATCAGCCCCAGCATTTT.

The rearrangement links TRBV18 to TRBJ1-1; no reliable D call. V dropped 6 bases and J dropped 2 bases, with 16 bases sitting between them. The CDR3 extends over 15 amino acids. The germline gives CDR1 KGHSH, CDR2 LQKENI. The CDR3 sequence: CASSQGGGRNTEAFF. CDR3 DNA sequence: TGTGCCAGCTCCCAAGGTGGAGGTAGAAACACTGAAGCTTTCTTT.

The chain joins TRBV10-2 to TRBJ1-2, with a weak D call TRBD1 (6 bases). Germline CDR1 WSHSY, CDR2 SAAADI. V lost 7 bases and J lost 3, with 21 bases in between. The CDR3 sequence is 16 residues long. CDR3 loop: CASNSFKGGTDYGYTF. In DNA form, the CDR3 reads TGCGCCAGCAATAGCTTTAAAGGGGGAACAGACTATGGCTACACCTTC.

CDR3 protein: CASKGGGSTDTQYF. The CDR3 bases are TGTGCCAGCAAGGGAGGAGGGAGCACAGATACGCAGTATTTT. The V call is TRBV6-5, the J call TRBJ2-3, with TRBD2 as a possible D gene (6 bases). The CDR3 totals 14 residues. Germline assignment: CDR1 MNHEY and CDR2 SVGAGI. Trimming took 7 bases from V and 0 from J, leaving 11 bases between them.

This clone appeared a few times. The chain recombines TRBV6-2 or TRBV6-3 with TRBJ2-5; a possible D gene is TRBD2 (5 bases). Germline CDR1 reads MNHEY; CDR2 reads SVGEGT. V gave up 8 bases and J gave up 4 bases, with 14 bases separating them. The CDR3 is 13 amino acids. CDR3 in amino acids: CASRFRDRETQYF. CDR3 in DNA: TGTGCCAGCCGTTTCCGGGATCGAGAGACCCAGTACTTC.

CDR3 sequence reads: CASSLLDFSDTQYF. CDR3 DNA sequence: TGTGCCAGCAGCTTGTTGGACTTCTCAGATACGCAGTATTTT. This sequence joins TRBV5-4 and TRBJ2-3, with D perhaps matching TRBD2 (5 bases). Trimming removed 1 base from V and 4 bases from J, with 10 bases in between. Germline-derived CDR1 and CDR2 are SGHNT and YYREEE (reference sequence). The CDR3 runs to 14 residues.

This chain links TRBV11-2 with TRBJ1-2; D perhaps matches TRBD1 (5 bases). This CDR3 region has 13 residues. V was clipped by 5 bases and J by 2 bases, with 9 bases between them. Germline V lookup: CDR1 SGHAT, CDR2 FQNNGV. The CDR3 DNA follows: TGTGCCAGCAGCCGGGGACTAAACTATGGCTACACCTTC. It specifies CASSRGLNYGYTF.

The chain uses TRBV2 and TRBJ2-4; 7 nucleotides line up with TRBD2. Germline CDR1 is SNHLY and CDR2 is FYNNEI. Trimming removed 7 bases from V and 6 bases from J; junction bases left unmatched: 12. The CDR3 totals 15 residues. The CDR3 region has the DNA TGTGCCAGCACTGACCCTGACGGGGGGAGAAACATTCAGTACTTC. Residues: CASTDPDGGRNIQYF.

The V call is TRBV6-5, the J call TRBJ1-2, with a weak D call TRBD1 (5 bases). Trimming cost V 1 base and J 4 bases, with 13 bases left between them. CDR3 length equals 15 residues. Germline V gene sequence: CDR1 MNHEY, CDR2 SVGAGI. CDR3 nucleotide sequence: TGTGCCAGCAGTTACTACGGGGGAGGGGTCTATGGCTACACCTTC. This encodes CASSYYGGGVYGYTF.

The rearrangement joins TRBV27 to TRBJ1-6; a weak D match, TRBD1 (6 bases). The CDR3 length is 18 residues. CDR1 is MNHEY, CDR2 SMNVEV, per germline (reference sequence). The V and J ends lost 8 bases and 4 bases respectively, with 24 bases between them. CDR3 protein: CASGHDPGASAYNSPLHF. CDR3 in DNA: TGTGCCAGCGGGCATGATCCAGGGGCGTCTGCGTATAATTCACCCCTCCACTTT.

Here the CDR3 reads CAWSPQGFNTEAFF. In nucleotides, the CDR3 is TGTGCCTGGAGTCCACAGGGGTTTAACACTGAAGCTTTCTTT. This chain connects TRBV30 to TRBJ1-1; 7 nucleotides line up with TRBD1. This CDR3 comprises 14 residues. Germline V gives CDR1 GTSNPN, CDR2 SVGIG (reference sequence). With 2 bases clipped from V and 2 bases from J, the junction kept 5 bases outside the gene matches. The entire variable domain, with the rest obtained from reference TRBV30 and TRBJ1-1, is as follows: SQTIHQWPATLVQPVGSPLSLECTVEGTSNPNLYWYRQAAGRGLQLLFYSVGIGQISSEVPQNLSASRPQDRQFILSSKKLLLSDSGFYLCAWSPQGFNTEAFFGQGTRLTVV.

J is TRBJ2-5 and V is TRBV10-3; maybe TRBD1 (6 bases). The CDR3 extends over 13 amino acids. V was pared by 7 bases and J by 7 bases, with 16 bases between. Germline assignment: CDR1 ENHRY and CDR2 SYGVKD. CDR3 in DNA: TGTGCCATCAAAGACAGGTTGGGGTGGACCCAGTACTTC. Translated, it gives CAIKDRLGWTQYF.

This chain's CDR3 is CASRATNTEAFF. In DNA, the CDR3 is TGTGCCAGCCGTGCGACTAACACTGAAGCTTTCTTT. The chain uses TRBV27 and TRBJ1-1; no reliable D call. CDR1 is MNHEY, CDR2 SMNVEV, per germline (reference sequence). This CDR3 is 12 amino acids long. V was trimmed by 8 bases and J by 2 bases, leaving 9 bases between them.

CDR3: CASSSHPGTVREKLFF. CDR3 nucleotides: TGTGCCAGCAGTTCCCATCCCGGGACAGTGAGAGAAAAACTGTTTTTT. The genes are TRBV27 and TRBJ1-4; 7 bases are shared with TRBD1. The CDR3 totals 16 residues. Germline-derived CDR1 and CDR2 are MNHEY and SMNVEV (reference sequence). The V gene end was trimmed by 4 bases and the J gene end by 8 bases; junction bases not matched to a gene: 13.

Note on this clone: The same CDR3 also results from other DNA sequences found in this sample. J is TRBJ2-7 and V is TRBV12-3 or TRBV12-4; D not certain. V was trimmed by 2 bases and J by 4 bases, leaving 6 bases between them. The CDR3 contains 12 residues. The CDR3 bases are TGTGCCAGCAGTTTAACGGGTTACGAGCAGTACTTC. It encodes CASSLTGYEQYF.